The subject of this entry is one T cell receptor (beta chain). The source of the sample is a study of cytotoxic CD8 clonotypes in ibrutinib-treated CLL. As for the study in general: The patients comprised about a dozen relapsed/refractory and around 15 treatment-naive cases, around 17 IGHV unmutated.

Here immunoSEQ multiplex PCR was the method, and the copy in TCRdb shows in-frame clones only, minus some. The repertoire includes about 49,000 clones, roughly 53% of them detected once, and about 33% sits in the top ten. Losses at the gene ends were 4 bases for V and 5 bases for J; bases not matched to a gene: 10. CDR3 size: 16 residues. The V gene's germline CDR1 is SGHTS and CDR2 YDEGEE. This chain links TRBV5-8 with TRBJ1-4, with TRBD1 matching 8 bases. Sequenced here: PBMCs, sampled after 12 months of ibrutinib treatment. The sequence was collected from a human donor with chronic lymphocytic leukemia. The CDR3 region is CASSPRRAGGNEKLFF. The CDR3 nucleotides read TGTGCCAGCAGCCCCCGCCGGGCAGGGGGCAATGAAAAACTGTTTTTT.